This TCR beta chain was obtained from a study of identical twins. Study-wide results and limits: Beta out-of-frame twin sharing showed a weaker excess.

The CDR3 extends over 15 amino acids. Deletions cut 4 bases from V and 0 bases from J, with 10 bases between. This clonotype turned up a few times. The antigen remains unidentified. Donors uniformly comprised healthy Caucasians. TCRdb independently ran MiXCR on the 5' RACE reads; one entry per CDR3 protein. In the table there are 250,000 to 300,000 distinct CDR3 sequences, 8.5% to 9.5% of which are singletons. These records were also assigned to another study, of yellow fever vaccine responses in identical twins. That study reports: Twins reportedly showed a vaccine T cell response that seemed partly convergent and partly personalized.

Sample: CD8+ T cells sorted from blood. The sequence derives from a woman under 30 in good health. The rearrangement links TRBV12-3 or TRBV12-4 to TRBJ1-5, with D perhaps matching TRBD1 (5 bases). CDR3 in DNA: TGTGCCAGCAGTTCCGGGACGGCTAGCAATCAGCCCCAGCATTTT. Residues: CASSSGTASNQPQHF.